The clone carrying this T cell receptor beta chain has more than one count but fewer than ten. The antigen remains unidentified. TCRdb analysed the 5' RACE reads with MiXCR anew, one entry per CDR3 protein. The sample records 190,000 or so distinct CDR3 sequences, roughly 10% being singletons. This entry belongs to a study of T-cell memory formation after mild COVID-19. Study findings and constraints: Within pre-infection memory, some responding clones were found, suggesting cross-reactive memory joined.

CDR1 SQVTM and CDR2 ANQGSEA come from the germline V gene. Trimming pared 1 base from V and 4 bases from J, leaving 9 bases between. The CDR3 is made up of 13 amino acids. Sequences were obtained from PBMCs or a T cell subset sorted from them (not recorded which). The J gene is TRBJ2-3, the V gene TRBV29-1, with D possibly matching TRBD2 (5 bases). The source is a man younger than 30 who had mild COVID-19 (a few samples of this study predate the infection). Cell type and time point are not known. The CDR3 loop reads CSVEVGGPDTQYF. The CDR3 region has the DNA TGCAGCGTTGAAGTAGGAGGCCCAGATACGCAGTATTTT.